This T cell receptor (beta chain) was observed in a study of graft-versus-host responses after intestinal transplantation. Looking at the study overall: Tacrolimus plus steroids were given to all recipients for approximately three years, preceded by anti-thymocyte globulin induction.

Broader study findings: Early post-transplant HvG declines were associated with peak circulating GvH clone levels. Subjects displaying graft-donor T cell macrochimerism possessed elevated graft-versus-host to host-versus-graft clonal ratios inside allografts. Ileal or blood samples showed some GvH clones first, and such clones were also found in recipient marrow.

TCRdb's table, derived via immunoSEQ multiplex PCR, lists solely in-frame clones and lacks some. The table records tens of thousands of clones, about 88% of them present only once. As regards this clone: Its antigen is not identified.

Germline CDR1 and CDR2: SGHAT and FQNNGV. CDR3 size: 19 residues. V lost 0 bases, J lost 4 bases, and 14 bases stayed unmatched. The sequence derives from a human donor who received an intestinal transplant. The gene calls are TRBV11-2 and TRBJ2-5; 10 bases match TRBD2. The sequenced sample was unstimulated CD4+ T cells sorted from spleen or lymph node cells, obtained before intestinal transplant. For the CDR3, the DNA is TGTGCCAGCAGCTTAGATCGAATCCCCAGCGGGAGGGCCTCAGAGACCCAGTACTTC. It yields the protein CASSLDRIPSGRASETQYF.